Shown below are 11 T cell receptor beta chains from a single sample sequenced in a study of radiation and T cells in renal cell carcinoma (dated by TCRdb to 2018 to 2020). Libraries were constructed by the immunoSEQ multiplex PCR assay. Sourced from immuneACCESS, this table was stored by TCRdb with only in-frame sequences that have V and J called. A share of the clones is absent; for the studies checked, an unresolved V gene accounts for under half, and the remainder has no known explanation. This sample is represented by tens of thousands of clones; about four fifths of them were singletons. The ten biggest clones cover roughly 6% of the sample. This sample's time point label indicates: baseline pretreatment blood. In the paper's terms, the treatment or condition label means: 15 Gy SBRT to primary tumor, nephrectomy 4 weeks later. The material was blood, obtained from a patient whose treatment included radiotherapy and nephrectomy. The receptors were gathered from a man aged 55 to 70 with renal cell carcinoma.

This CDR3 reads CASSQPGAEDTIYF. CDR3 nucleotides: TGTGCCAGCAGCCAACCGGGGGCAGAAGACACCATATATTTT. This chain links TRBV4-2 with TRBJ1-3; perhaps TRBD1 as D (6 bases). The germline V gene encodes CDR1 LGHNA and CDR2 YNFKEQ. The V gene lost 2 bases and the J gene lost 8 bases, with 13 bases spanning the gap. CDR3 length: 14 residues.

V is TRBV7-9 and J is TRBJ2-5; 11 bases are a match to TRBD2. This CDR3 is 18 amino acids long. CDR1 and CDR2 (germline): SEHNR, FQNEAQ (reference sequence). The ends lost 5 bases at V and 4 bases at J; junction bases unmatched: 15. In nucleotides, the CDR3 is TGTGCCAGCAGCACAACGGTCCTTAGCGGGAGGGCCCTAGAGACCCAGTACTTC. Protein product: CASSTTVLSGRALETQYF.

This clone showed up just once. This chain connects TRBV28 to TRBJ1-5; a possible D gene is TRBD1 (5 bases). The germline V gene encodes CDR1 MDHEN and CDR2 SYDVKM. The germline V and J ends were trimmed by 8 bases and 6 bases, with 17 bases remaining between them. The length of the CDR3 is 14 residues. The DNA for the CDR3 is TGTGCCAGCGGGGTGGAACAGGCGACTCAGCCCCAGCATTTT. It codes for CASGVEQATQPQHF.

The chain recombines TRBV2 with TRBJ2-3, with a weak D call TRBD2 (5 bases). Trimming pared 5 bases from V and 4 bases from J, leaving 13 bases between. Looked up from germline, CDR1 is SNHLY and CDR2 is FYNNEI. The CDR3 sequence is 14 residues long. The CDR3 here is CASSRDLSPDTQYF. The CDR3, as DNA: TGTGCCAGCAGTCGGGATCTCTCCCCAGATACGCAGTATTTT.

The chain employs TRBV6-5 and TRBJ2-7; the D gene is possibly TRBD2 (6 bases). Trimming took 6 bases from V and 0 from J, leaving 15 bases between them. The germline V gene encodes CDR1 MNHEY and CDR2 SVGAGI. This CDR3 has 15 amino acids. The CDR3 spells CASSSGGLGSYEQYF. The DNA of the CDR3 is TGTGCCAGCAGCTCCGGAGGGTTAGGCTCCTACGAGCAGTACTTC.

This clone has only one observation. The V gene is TRBV5-1, the J gene TRBJ2-5, with unresolved D. Germline CDR1 is SGHRS and CDR2 is YFSETQ. The V gene lost 3 bases and the J gene lost 1 base, with 7 bases spanning the gap. CDR3 length equals 13 residues. DNA of the CDR3: TGCGCCAGCAGCTCAGACGGCCAAGAGACCCAGTACTTC. Its protein is CASSSDGQETQYF. The variable domain in full, with the rest retrieved from reference TRBV5-1 and TRBJ2-5, is KAGVTQTPRYLIKTRGQQVTLSCSPISGHRSVSWYQQTPGQGLQFLFEYFSETQRNKGNFPGRFSGRQFSNSRSEMNVSTLELGDSALYLCASSSDGQETQYFGPGTRLLVL.

The CDR3 DNA is TGTGCCAGCAGTTTGGGGCCCAGGGAGCTGTTTTTT. As protein: CASSLGPRELFF. The V and J genes are TRBV28 and TRBJ2-2; tentatively, D is TRBD1 (5 bases). V was trimmed by 3 bases and J by 9 bases, leaving 8 bases between them. The germline V gene encodes CDR1 MDHEN and CDR2 SYDVKM. The CDR3 totals 12 residues.

This chain connects TRBV9 to TRBJ2-2; D is unclear. With 0 bases removed from V and 5 bases from J, the gap between germline ends came to 8 bases. The CDR3 is 14 amino acids. The germline V gene encodes CDR1 SGDLS and CDR2 YYNGEE. CDR3 amino acids: CASSVEVGTGELFF. The CDR3 DNA is TGTGCCAGCAGCGTAGAAGTAGGTACCGGGGAGCTGTTTTTT.

The gene calls are TRBV10-3 and TRBJ2-7, with 11 bases fitting TRBD1. The length of the CDR3 is 14 residues. Germline CDR1 reads ENHRY; CDR2 reads SYGVKD. The trim removed 6 bases at V and 4 bases at J, leaving 5 bases unmatched. This chain's CDR3 is CAISSGTGGYEQYF. As DNA, the CDR3 is TGTGCCATCAGCTCCGGGACAGGGGGATACGAGCAGTACTTC.

The J gene is TRBJ2-1, the V gene TRBV28, with D possibly matching TRBD1 (5 bases). There are 15 residues in the CDR3. Germline V CDR1 and CDR2: MDHEN, SYDVKM. Trimming removed 7 bases from V and 4 bases from J, with 17 bases in between. CDR3 sequence: CASNYVAGSYNEQFF. CDR3 sequence (DNA): TGTGCCAGCAACTACGTGGCAGGGTCTTACAATGAGCAGTTCTTC.

This clone was seen once. This rearrangement joins TRBV2 to TRBJ1-5; 7 bases are a match to TRBD1. V shed 4 bases, J shed 0 bases, and the junction held 9 bases outside the gene matches. CDR3 length equals 17 residues. Germline CDR1 SNHLY, CDR2 FYNNEI. CDR3 coding DNA: TGTGCCAGCAGTGGTCCCGACAGGGTTTATAGCAATCAGCCCCAGCATTTT. The encoded protein is CASSGPDRVYSNQPQHF.